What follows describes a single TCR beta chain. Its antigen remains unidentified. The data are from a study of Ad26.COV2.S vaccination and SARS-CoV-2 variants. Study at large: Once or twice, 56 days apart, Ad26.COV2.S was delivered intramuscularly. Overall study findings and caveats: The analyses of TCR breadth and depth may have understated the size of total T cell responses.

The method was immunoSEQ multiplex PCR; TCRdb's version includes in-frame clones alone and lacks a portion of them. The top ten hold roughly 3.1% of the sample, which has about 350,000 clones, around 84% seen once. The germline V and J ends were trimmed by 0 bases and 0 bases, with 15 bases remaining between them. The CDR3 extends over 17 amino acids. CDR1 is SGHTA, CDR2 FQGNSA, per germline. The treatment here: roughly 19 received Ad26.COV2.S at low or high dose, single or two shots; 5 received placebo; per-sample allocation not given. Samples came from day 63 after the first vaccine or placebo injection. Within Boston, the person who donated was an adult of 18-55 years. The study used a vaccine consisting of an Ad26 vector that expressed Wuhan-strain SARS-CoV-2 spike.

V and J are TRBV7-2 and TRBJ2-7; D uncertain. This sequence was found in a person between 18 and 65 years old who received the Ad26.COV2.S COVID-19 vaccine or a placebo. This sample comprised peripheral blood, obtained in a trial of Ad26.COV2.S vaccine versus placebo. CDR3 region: CASSLALGRSSSYEQYF. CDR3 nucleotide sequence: TGTGCCAGCAGCTTAGCGCTAGGCCGTTCGAGCTCCTACGAGCAGTACTTC.